This entry lists 24 T cell receptor beta chains sequenced from one sample in a study of blood T cell repertoires in COVID-19. The protocol was immunoSEQ multiplex PCR, while the TCRdb copy is restricted to in-frame clones and leaves out a portion. The table has 110,000 or so clones, 86% seen once; the top ten hold approximately 7.9%. The specimen sequenced was peripheral blood. The receptors originated from a man between 70 and 80 years old who had recovered from COVID-19.

The chain has TRBV15 and TRBJ1-4, with D perhaps matching TRBD1 (5 bases). This CDR3 region has 16 residues. CDR1 and CDR2 from the germline V gene are LNHNV and YYDKDF (reference sequence). The V end was cut by 2 bases, the J end by 2 bases, with 12 bases between. This CDR3 is CATSRKGPGTNEKLFF. The CDR3 DNA sequence: TGTGCCACCAGCAGAAAGGGGCCTGGGACTAATGAAAAACTGTTTTTT. The full variable domain, with the rest looked up from reference TRBV15 and TRBJ1-4, is DAMVIQNPRYQVTQFGKPVTLSCSQTLNHNVMYWYQQKSSQAPKLLFHYYDKDFNNEADTPDNFQSRRPNTSFCFLDIRSPGLGDTAMYLCATSRKGPGTNEKLFFGSGTQLSVL.

V and J are TRBV10-2 and TRBJ1-1; D possibly corresponds to TRBD1 (5 bases). The CDR3 length is 14 residues. V was trimmed by 8 bases and J by 3 bases, leaving 16 bases between them. Per the germline V gene, CDR1 is WSHSY and CDR2 is SAAADI. DNA for the CDR3: TGCGCCAGCTGGGGCTTTAACTGGCACACTGAAGCTTTCTTT. It translates to CASWGFNWHTEAFF.

The V and J genes are TRBV6-5 and TRBJ1-1; maybe TRBD1 (5 bases). Trimming removed 0 bases from V and 3 bases from J, with 11 bases in between. There are 15 residues in the CDR3. CDR1 and CDR2 (germline): MNHEY, SVGAGI. The CDR3 here is CASSYSRGGDTEAFF. CDR3 nucleotide sequence: TGTGCCAGCAGTTACTCGCGGGGCGGGGACACTGAAGCTTTCTTT.

The chain is built from TRBV6-2 or TRBV6-3 and TRBJ2-1; TRBD2 matches 13 bases. J gave up 10 bases and V 5 bases, and 14 bases lay outside the gene matches. This CDR3 has 17 amino acids. CDR1 is MNHEY and CDR2 is SVGEGT in the germline V gene. The CDR3, as DNA: TGTGCCAGCAGTGCCCTACCAACTAGCGGGAGGGCATGGGAGCAGTTCTTC. Translated, it gives CASSALPTSGRAWEQFF.

The chain recombines TRBV21-1 with TRBJ2-4; TRBD1, the D gene given by the table, was not confirmed from the DNA. TRBV21-1 is noted as a pseudogene. The CDR3 covers 14 residues. CDR3 sequence (DNA): TGTGCCAGCAGCACCAGAGACAGGGGAAACATTCAGTACTTC. It yields the protein CASSTRDRGNIQYF.

The V and J genes are TRBV11-2 and TRBJ2-7, with 9 nucleotides matching TRBD1. V trimming: 6 bases; J trimming: 2 bases; junction bases outside the gene matches: 8. Germline CDR1 SGHAT, CDR2 FQNNGV. CDR3 length: 15 residues. CDR3 DNA sequence: TGTGCCAGCAGAAAACCGGGACAGGGCACCTACGAGCAGTACTTC. This translates into CASRKPGQGTYEQYF.

The chain couples TRBV4-3 to TRBJ2-3, with 12 bases identical to TRBD2. The V gene's germline CDR1 is LGHNA and CDR2 YSLEER. J gave up 3 bases and V 4 bases, and 8 bases lay outside the gene matches. CDR3 length: 17 amino acids. The CDR3 DNA reads as TGCGCCAGCAGCCCGTTAACTAGCGGGAGGTCGACAGATACGCAGTATTTT. Translation: CASSPLTSGRSTDTQYF.

The CDR3 here is CASSVGLSDTQYF. In DNA form, the CDR3 reads TGTGCCAGCAGCGTAGGATTGAGCGATACGCAGTATTTT. The chain carries TRBV9 and TRBJ2-3, with no clear D. V gave up 0 bases and J gave up 6 bases, with 8 bases separating them. CDR3 length: 13 residues. Per germline, CDR1 SGDLS and CDR2 YYNGEE.

This chain joins TRBV7-8 and TRBJ2-3; 10 bases agree with TRBD2. V was clipped by 10 bases and J by 6 bases; unmatched bases: 7. Germline V gives CDR1 SGHVS, CDR2 FQNEAQ. The CDR3 extends over 13 amino acids. Written as DNA, the CDR3 is TGTGCCACGAGGACTAGCGGTTTGGATACGCAGTATTTT. This translates into CATRTSGLDTQYF.

The chain carries TRBV29-1 and TRBJ2-5; 7 bases fit TRBD2. This CDR3 spans 13 amino acids. Germline V gene data show CDR1 as SQVTM and CDR2 as ANQGSEA. The J segment lost 4 bases and the V segment lost 3 bases, leaving 5 bases of the junction unmatched. DNA of the CDR3: TGCAGCGTTGATCGGGGGGACGGAGAGACCCAGTACTTC. Its translation: CSVDRGDGETQYF.

The chain carries TRBV5-4 and TRBJ2-5, with D possibly matching TRBD2 (5 bases). Deletions cut 2 bases from V and 3 bases from J, with 11 bases between. CDR1 and CDR2 from the germline V gene are SGHNT and YYREEE (reference sequence). This CDR3 is built from 14 residues. The CDR3 is CASSFSAVEETQYF. CDR3 DNA: TGTGCCAGCAGCTTTTCAGCGGTTGAAGAGACCCAGTACTTC.

The sample holds a few counts of this clone. The rearrangement uses TRBV7-3 and TRBJ1-3; D is unclear. The CDR3 covers 13 residues. Per germline, CDR1 SGHTA and CDR2 FQGTGA. Trimming took 2 bases from V and 4 from J, leaving 6 bases between them. CDR3 loop: CASSLYEGNTIYF. In DNA, the CDR3 is TGTGCCAGCAGCTTATATGAGGGAAACACCATATATTTT.

In its sample, this clone was seen a few times. J is TRBJ2-2 and V is TRBV12-5; D gene unclear. The CDR3 is 14 amino acids. V was cut by 6 bases and J by 6 bases, with 14 bases left in between. Germline-derived CDR1 and CDR2 are LGHNT and FRNRAP. CDR3 in amino acids: CASGSDNSPGELFF. As DNA, the CDR3 is TGTGCTAGTGGCTCAGACAACAGTCCCGGGGAGCTGTTTTTT.

The genes are TRBV4-1 and TRBJ2-2; 7 bases fit TRBD2. The CDR3 has 17 amino acids. Germline V gene sequence: CDR1 MGHRA, CDR2 YSYEKL. With 3 bases clipped from V and 4 bases from J, the junction kept 11 bases outside the gene matches. Here the CDR3 DNA reads TGCGCCAGCAGCCACCCTAAGGGAGGGGCGGTCACCGGGGAGCTGTTTTTT. Protein: CASSHPKGGAVTGELFF.

The J gene is TRBJ1-2, the V gene TRBV5-1; maybe TRBD1 (6 bases). From germline, CDR1 is SGHRS and CDR2 YFSETQ. V was shortened by 4 bases and J by 5 bases, with 21 bases between the two germline ends. This CDR3 has 16 residues. The CDR3 sequence: CASSDGGGLSGYGYTF. CDR3 nucleotides: TGCGCCAGCAGCGATGGGGGGGGCCTGAGTGGGTATGGCTACACCTTC.

This clone was detected once. The chain joins TRBV11-2 to TRBJ2-3; D might be TRBD2 (6 bases). The V gene lost 3 bases and the J gene lost 5 bases, with 15 bases spanning the gap. This CDR3 has 15 amino acids. Germline values: CDR1 SGHAT, CDR2 FQNNGV. The chain's CDR3 is CASSFWGPGEDTQYF. The CDR3 nucleotides are TGTGCCAGCAGCTTTTGGGGCCCGGGGGAAGATACGCAGTATTTT.

This clone showed up just a few times. The rearrangement links TRBV10-3 to TRBJ2-7; 8 nucleotides line up with TRBD1. The CDR3 is 14 amino acids. Germline assignment: CDR1 ENHRY and CDR2 SYGVKD. The junction had 3 bases not matched to a gene; V was cut back by 3 bases and J by 2 bases. The CDR3 nucleotides read TGTGCCATCAGTGACGACAGGGGCACCTACGAGCAGTACTTC. Translation gives CAISDDRGTYEQYF.

The chain joins TRBV7-2 to TRBJ2-7; D is perhaps TRBD2 (6 bases). The CDR3 totals 14 residues. Deletions cut 4 bases from V and 7 bases from J, with 17 bases between. The V gene's germline CDR1 is SGHTA and CDR2 FQGNSA. CDR3 residues: CASSYLVGGDEQYF. The CDR3 DNA reads as TGTGCCAGCAGCTACCTAGTGGGCGGGGATGAGCAGTACTTC.

J is TRBJ1-3 and V is TRBV5-1, with 9 bases identical to TRBD1. The CDR3 contains 16 residues. The V segment lost 2 bases and the J segment 4 bases; nucleotides outside the gene matches: 7. The germline V gene encodes CDR1 SGHRS and CDR2 YFSETQ. This chain's CDR3 is CASSFTGGLVGNTIYF. The CDR3 DNA reads TGCGCCAGCAGCTTTACAGGGGGCCTGGTCGGAAACACCATATATTTT.

The chain carries TRBV6-2 or TRBV6-3 and TRBJ2-2; perhaps TRBD2 as D (6 bases). Germline loops: CDR1 MNHEY, CDR2 SVGEGT. The length of the CDR3 is 14 residues. Trimming left V 6 bases short and J 3 bases short, with 11 bases between. The DNA for the CDR3 is TGTGCCAGCAGCCGATGGAGGGACACCGGGGAGCTGTTTTTT. It encodes CASSRWRDTGELFF.

V and J are TRBV9 and TRBJ1-2; no reliable D call. Germline CDR1 is SGDLS and CDR2 is YYNGEE. Trimming stripped 5 bases from V and 0 bases from J, with 14 bases between. The CDR3 length is 15 residues. CDR3 sequence (DNA): TGTGCCAGCAGGTCCACCGACACGTCTAACTATGGCTACACCTTC. Protein sequence: CASRSTDTSNYGYTF.

The chain carries TRBV4-1 and TRBJ2-5; tentatively, D is TRBD2 (6 bases). V shed 4 bases and J shed 5 bases, with 17 bases lying between them. The CDR3 consists of 15 residues. Germline CDR1 is MGHRA and CDR2 is YSYEKL. Here the CDR3 reads CASSLQGSRGETQYF. CDR3 nucleotide sequence: TGCGCCAGCAGCCTTCAGGGATCCCGGGGGGAGACCCAGTACTTC.

The chain combines TRBV5-1 with TRBJ1-2, with TRBD1 matching over 8 bases. V dropped 0 bases and J dropped 4; count of bases not matched to a gene: 8. CDR1 is SGHRS and CDR2 is YFSETQ in the germline V gene. The CDR3 length is 16 residues. This CDR3 reads CASSLEGTGPLYGYTF. The DNA for the CDR3 is TGCGCCAGCAGCTTGGAAGGGACAGGACCACTCTATGGCTACACCTTC. The complete variable domain, with remaining parts taken from reference TRBV5-1 and TRBJ1-2, reads KAGVTQTPRYLIKTRGQQVTLSCSPISGHRSVSWYQQTPGQGLQFLFEYFSETQRNKGNFPGRFSGRQFSNSRSEMNVSTLELGDSALYLCASSLEGTGPLYGYTFGSGTRLTVV.

This clone was detected a few times. This chain uses TRBV7-9 with TRBJ1-2, with TRBD1 matching 10 bases. With 5 bases clipped from V and 4 bases from J, the junction kept 7 bases outside the gene matches. This CDR3 is built from 15 residues. Germline V gives CDR1 SEHNR, CDR2 FQNEAQ (reference sequence). Here the CDR3 reads CASSVTGGASYGYTF. As DNA, the CDR3 is TGTGCCAGCAGCGTGACAGGGGGCGCGAGCTATGGCTACACCTTC. Full variable domain (missing parts from reference TRBV7-9 and TRBJ1-2): DTGVSQNPRHKITKRGQNVTFRCDPISEHNRLYWYRQTLGQGPEFLTYFQNEAQLEKSRLLSDRFSAERPKGSFSTLEIQRTEQGDSAMYLCASSVTGGASYGYTFGSGTRLTVV.